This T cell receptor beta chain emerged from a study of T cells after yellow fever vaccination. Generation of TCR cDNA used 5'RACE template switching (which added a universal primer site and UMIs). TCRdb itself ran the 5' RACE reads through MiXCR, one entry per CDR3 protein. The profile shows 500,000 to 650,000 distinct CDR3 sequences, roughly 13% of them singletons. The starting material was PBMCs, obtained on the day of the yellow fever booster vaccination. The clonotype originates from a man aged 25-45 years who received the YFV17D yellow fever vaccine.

CDR3 sequence reads: CASSVNSDEKLFF. The DNA of the CDR3 is TGTGCCAGCAGTGTAAATAGCGATGAAAAACTGTTTTTT. This chain links TRBV2 with TRBJ1-4; no definite D call. Trimming shortened V by 4 bases and J by 6 bases, and 9 bases separated the two germline ends. Germline lookup yields CDR1 SNHLY and CDR2 FYNNEI. CDR3 length: 13 amino acids.